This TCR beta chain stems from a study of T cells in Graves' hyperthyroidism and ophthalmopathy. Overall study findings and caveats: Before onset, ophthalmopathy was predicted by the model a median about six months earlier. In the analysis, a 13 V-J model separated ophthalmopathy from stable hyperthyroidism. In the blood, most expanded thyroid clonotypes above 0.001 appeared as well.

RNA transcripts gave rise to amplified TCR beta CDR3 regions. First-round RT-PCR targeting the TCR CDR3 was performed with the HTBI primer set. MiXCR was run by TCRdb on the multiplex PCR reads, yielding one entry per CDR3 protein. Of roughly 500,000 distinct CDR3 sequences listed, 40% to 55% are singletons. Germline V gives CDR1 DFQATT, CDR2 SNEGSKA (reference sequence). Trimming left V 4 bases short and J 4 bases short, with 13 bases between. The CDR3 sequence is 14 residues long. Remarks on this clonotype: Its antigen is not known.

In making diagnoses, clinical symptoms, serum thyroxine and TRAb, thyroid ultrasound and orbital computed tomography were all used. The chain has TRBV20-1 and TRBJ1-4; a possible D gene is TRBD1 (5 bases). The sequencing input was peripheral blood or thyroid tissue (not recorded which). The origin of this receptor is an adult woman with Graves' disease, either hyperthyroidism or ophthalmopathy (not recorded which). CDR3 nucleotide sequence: TGCAGTGCTACCCGAGACAGCGGTAATGAAAAACTGTTTTTT. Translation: CSATRDSGNEKLFF.